This T cell receptor beta chain was profiled in a study of blood T cell repertoires in COVID-19. Per germline, CDR1 SGHRS and CDR2 YFSETQ. V was cut by 1 base and J by 2 bases, with 7 bases left in between. This CDR3 spans 15 amino acids. This clone was counted a single time. Profiling relied on immunoSEQ multiplex PCR, and the TCRdb table lists in-frame clones only, not all of them. The sample has about 120,000 clones; just under 80% are singletons. The sequencing input was peripheral blood. V usage is TRBV5-1 and J usage is TRBJ2-6; D not certain. The source of this sequence is a man in his 60s with active or convalescent COVID-19. CDR3 sequence (DNA): TGCGCCAGCAGCTTGTGGAGTACTGGGGCCAACGTCCTGACTTTC. It specifies CASSLWSTGANVLTF.